This passage covers 8 T cell receptor beta chains from one sample sequenced in a study of human T cells and chemical hapten exposure. Regarding time point: pre-sensitization, week 0. Indicated treatment: therapeutic diphenylcyclopropenone sensitization with weekly scalp DPC. MiXCR, run by TCRdb on the RACE reads, gives a single entry per CDR3 protein. This table holds a few hundred thousand distinct CDR3 sequences, over 5% found once. Sequencing used whole blood, obtained in connection with sensitization to the hapten diphenylcyclopropenone (DPC). These receptors all stem from a woman between 18 and 30 years old with alopecia areata. Some clones in this sample may be carry-over from other donors' samples.

This clonotype was found many times. This sequence joins TRBV9 and TRBJ1-1; 8 bases are a match to TRBD1. This CDR3 is 18 amino acids long. After removal of 4 bases from V and 3 bases from J, the junction contained 17 bases not matched to a gene. Germline CDR1 SGDLS, CDR2 YYNGEE. CDR3: CASSPRAGQGQRDTEAFF. CDR3 sequence (DNA): TGTGCCAGCAGCCCCAGGGCCGGACAGGGCCAGAGGGACACTGAAGCTTTCTTT. Full variable domain (remainder filled in from reference TRBV9 and TRBJ1-1): DSGVTQTPKHLITATGQRVTLRCSPRSGDLSVYWYQQSLDQGLQFLIQYYNGEERAKGNILERFSAQQFPDLHSELNLSSLELGDSALYFCASSPRAGQGQRDTEAFFGQGTRLTVV.

This clonotype was seen at least ten times. This chain joins TRBV5-1 and TRBJ2-3; D is undetermined. Trimming took 0 bases from V and 3 from J, leaving 8 bases between them. The germline V gene encodes CDR1 SGHRS and CDR2 YFSETQ. This CDR3 has 14 amino acids. The CDR3 region has the DNA TGCGCCAGCAGCTTGGGGGAAGTGACAGATACGCAGTATTTT. Amino acid sequence: CASSLGEVTDTQYF.

A few counts support this clonotype. J is TRBJ1-1 and V is TRBV28, with D maybe TRBD1 (5 bases). Between the trimmed V and J ends, which lost 8 bases and 1 base, there was a span of 14 bases. Germline values: CDR1 MDHEN, CDR2 SYDVKM. The CDR3 spans 14 residues. The CDR3 sequence is CASPGSQENTEAFF. In nucleotides, the CDR3 is TGTGCCAGCCCAGGATCACAGGAGAACACTGAAGCTTTCTTT.

This clonotype came up a few times. A junction end diverges from the germline sequence, so it may reflect a read error. V is TRBV29-1 and J is TRBJ1-1; D is possibly TRBD1 (6 bases). This CDR3 region has 15 residues. Germline V gene lookup returns CDR1 SQVTM and CDR2 ANQGSEA. As DNA, the CDR3 is TGCAGCGTTTACAAAGGGGGGGCGTTGAACACTGAAGCTCTCTTT. It encodes CSVYKGGALNTEALF.

This sequence joins TRBV4-1 and TRBJ1-6; the D is unclear. Looked up from germline, CDR1 is MGHRA and CDR2 is YSYEKL. Trimming pared 0 bases from V and 10 bases from J, leaving 10 bases between. The CDR3 extends over 14 amino acids. CDR3 sequence (DNA): TGCGCCAGCAGCCAAGATTCGACCGGATCACCCCTCCACTTT. It codes for CASSQDSTGSPLHF.

This clonotype turned up a few times. V gene TRBV6-5 combines with J gene TRBJ1-4; D might be TRBD1 (5 bases). Trimming removed 3 bases from V and 8 bases from J, with 10 bases in between. Germline CDR1 and CDR2: MNHEY and SVGAGI. This CDR3 contains 13 residues. In DNA, the CDR3 is TGTGCCAGCAGTTATTATTGGGGGGAAAAACTGTTTTTT. The encoded protein is CASSYYWGEKLFF.

This clonotype was observed once. Just one base apart from a much larger clone, this may be a read error. The chain has TRBV10-3 and TRBJ1-6; perhaps TRBD1 as D (5 bases). Trimming cost V 3 bases and J 9 bases, with 6 bases left between them. The CDR3 loop spans 12 amino acids. The germline V gene has CDR1 ENHRY and CDR2 SYGVKD. The CDR3 protein is CAISEGVSPLHF. CDR3 DNA: TGTGCCATCAGTGAAGGGGTTTCACCCCTCCACTTT.

This clonotype showed up many times. The chain recombines TRBV7-2 with TRBJ2-1; D call uncertain. Germline CDR1 and CDR2: SGHTA and FQGNSA. Deletions cut 4 bases from V and 2 bases from J, with 15 bases between. This CDR3 comprises 16 residues. Here the CDR3 DNA reads TGTGCCAGCAGCTCTCCGACCCAAGTAGCCTACAATGAGCAGTTCTTC. Translating it yields CASSSPTQVAYNEQFF.